This T cell receptor (beta chain) originates from a study of blood T cells in healthy people across ages. A second roughly 6 to 12 cycle PCR used barcoded and J-beta primers. MiXCR was run by TCRdb on the 5' RACE reads, yielding one entry per CDR3 protein. The table records about 970,000 distinct CDR3 sequences, approximately 50% of them present only once. This CDR3 has 16 residues. V shed 5 bases, J shed 7 bases, and the junction held 10 bases outside the gene matches. The germline CDR1 and CDR2 sequences are SGHDT and YYEEEE. A single count supports this clonotype. This receptor was identified in a woman aged 60-75 years in good health. J is TRBJ2-1 and V is TRBV5-6, with TRBD2 identical over 12 bases. Material: blood. The CDR3 sequence is CASRRRLAGVENEQFF. The CDR3 DNA follows: TGTGCCAGCAGACGCCGACTAGCGGGAGTGGAGAATGAGCAGTTCTTC.